This T cell receptor (beta chain) is from a study of post-analysis software for immune sequencing data. Study information: Relapsing-remitting, secondary progressive and progressive-relapsing multiple sclerosis courses were included. General study findings and limits: Controls had significantly higher normalized Chao1 diversity than multiple sclerosis patients. A few TRBV segments appeared more often in patients than in controls, and TRBV5-6, TRBV5-1 and TRBV20-1 were among these. Samples from a shared batch, those prepared together, strongly co-clustered by F measure.

As regards this clonotype: What it recognizes is unknown.

The library was made from cDNA and included unique molecular identifiers. MiXCR was run by TCRdb on the PCR reads, yielding one entry per CDR3 protein. The sample consists of 700,000 to 800,000 distinct CDR3 sequences, 25% to 30% of them appearing once. The CDR3 totals 13 residues. V was cut by 7 bases and J by 4 bases, with 14 bases left in between. CDR1 SQVTM and CDR2 ANQGSEA come from the germline V gene. The source material was blood. The chain carries TRBV29-1 and TRBJ1-5; tentatively, D is TRBD1 (6 bases). This receptor was taken from a girl aged 5 to 17 with multiple sclerosis. The chain's CDR3 is CSAQGSPNQPQHF. The CDR3 DNA reads as TGCAGCGCCCAGGGGTCCCCAAATCAGCCCCAGCATTTT.